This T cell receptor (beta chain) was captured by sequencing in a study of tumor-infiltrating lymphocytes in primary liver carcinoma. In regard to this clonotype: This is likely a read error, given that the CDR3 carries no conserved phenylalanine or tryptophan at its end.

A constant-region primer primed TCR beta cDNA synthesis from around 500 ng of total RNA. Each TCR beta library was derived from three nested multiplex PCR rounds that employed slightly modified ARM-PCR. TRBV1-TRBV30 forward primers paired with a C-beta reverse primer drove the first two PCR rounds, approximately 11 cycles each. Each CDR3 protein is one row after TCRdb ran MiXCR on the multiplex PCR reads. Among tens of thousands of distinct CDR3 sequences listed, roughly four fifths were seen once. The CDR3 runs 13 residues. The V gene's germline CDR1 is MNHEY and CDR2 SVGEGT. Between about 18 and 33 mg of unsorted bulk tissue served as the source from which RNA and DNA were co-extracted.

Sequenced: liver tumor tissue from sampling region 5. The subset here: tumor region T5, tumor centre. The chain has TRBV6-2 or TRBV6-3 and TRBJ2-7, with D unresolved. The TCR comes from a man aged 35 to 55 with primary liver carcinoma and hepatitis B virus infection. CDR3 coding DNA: TGCGCCAGCACCTACAGTGTCCTACGAGGGCAGTACATC. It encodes CASTYSVLRGQYI.